The 11 T cell receptor beta chains reported below all come from one sample, sequenced in a study of blood T cell repertoires in COVID-19 (TCRdb year 2020). The protocol used for the library was the immunoSEQ multiplex PCR assay. The table was pulled from immuneACCESS by TCRdb, which kept in-frame rearrangements only. Such tables lose some clones; where checked, under half of the loss comes from unresolved V genes, and the rest has no known cause. The sample has 120,000 to 150,000 clones on record, around 83% of them singletons. The ten largest clones represent 1.6% of the sample. The sample was peripheral blood. These receptors were collected from a human donor in a cohort sampled during active COVID-19.

This sequence joins TRBV6-2 or TRBV6-3 and TRBJ2-4; weak D call: TRBD2 (5 bases). CDR3 length: 15 amino acids. Germline-derived CDR1 and CDR2 are MNHEY and SVGEGT. V was shortened by 5 bases and J by 0 bases, with 11 bases between the two germline ends. The CDR3 DNA is TGTGCCAGCAGTACATGGGAGAGAGCCAAAAACATTCAGTACTTC. It yields the protein CASSTWERAKNIQYF.

This clone was seen just once. V usage is TRBV28 and J usage is TRBJ1-5; a possible D gene is TRBD1 (6 bases). The germline gives CDR1 MDHEN, CDR2 SYDVKM. The CDR3 length is 17 residues. Trimming left V 4 bases short and J 2 bases short, with 18 bases between. The CDR3 sequence is CASSSGNRVKGNQPQHF. The CDR3 region has the DNA TGTGCCAGCAGTTCGGGGAACAGGGTTAAGGGCAATCAGCCCCAGCATTTT. The full variable domain, with the rest looked up from reference TRBV28 and TRBJ1-5, is DVKVTQSSRYLVKRTGEKVFLECVQDMDHENMFWYRQDPGLGLRLIYFSYDVKMKEKGDIPEGYSVSREKKERFSLILESASTNQTSMYLCASSSGNRVKGNQPQHFGDGTRLSIL.

This rearrangement joins TRBV27 to TRBJ2-7; 7 bases are shared with TRBD2. Germline V gives CDR1 MNHEY, CDR2 SMNVEV (reference sequence). V shed 7 bases, J shed 5 bases, and the junction held 23 bases outside the gene matches. The CDR3 extends over 18 amino acids. The CDR3 is CASKRNWGGRDPVHEQYF. CDR3 coding DNA: TGTGCCAGCAAGCGAAACTGGGGGGGACGGGACCCGGTGCACGAGCAGTACTTC.

This clone was seen just once. The CDR3 DNA reads as TGTGCCAGCAAGGCGGCAGGGGTGTGGGAGACCCAGTACTTC. Residues: CASKAAGVWETQYF. The V gene is TRBV6-5, the J gene TRBJ2-5, with TRBD1 as a possible D gene (6 bases). The V end lost 7 bases, the J end lost 5 bases, and 17 bases lay between the germline ends. Germline V CDR1 and CDR2: MNHEY, SVGAGI. The CDR3 sequence is 14 residues long.

The V call is TRBV7-8, the J call TRBJ2-3, with D uncertain. V lost 6 bases and J 4 bases, leaving 14 bases between the germline ends. CDR3 length: 14 residues. Germline CDR1 is SGHVS and CDR2 is FQNEAQ. The CDR3 loop is CASRKLYRSDTQYF. The CDR3 coding sequence is TGTGCCAGCAGGAAACTTTACCGATCAGATACGCAGTATTTT.

The chain links TRBV6-6 to TRBJ2-3; maybe TRBD2 (6 bases). Per the germline V gene, CDR1 is MNHNY and CDR2 is SVGAGI (reference sequence). The length of the CDR3 is 16 residues. Trimming removed 0 bases from V and 0 bases from J, with 10 bases in between. The CDR3 loop reads CASSYSGTGSTDTQYF. The CDR3 DNA reads TGTGCCAGCAGTTACTCTGGGACTGGGAGCACAGATACGCAGTATTTT.

The V and J genes are TRBV12-3 or TRBV12-4 and TRBJ1-2, with unresolved D. V was cut by 5 bases and J by 4 bases, with 5 bases left in between. The CDR3 consists of 11 residues. The DNA for the CDR3 is TGTGCCAGCAGTGGTAGCTATGGCTACACCTTC. The encoded protein is CASSGSYGYTF.

This chain connects TRBV24-1 to TRBJ2-1; TRBD1 matches at 7 bases. The CDR3 extends over 16 amino acids. Germline CDR1 reads KGHDR; CDR2 reads SFDVKD. V lost 4 bases to trimming and J lost 3 bases; unmatched junction nucleotides: 8. The CDR3 DNA follows: TGTGCCACCAGTGACCACGGGACAGCATTCTACAATGAGCAGTTCTTC. Translation: CATSDHGTAFYNEQFF.

This clone was seen a few times. J is TRBJ2-3 and V is TRBV29-1; TRBD2 matches 14 bases. The CDR3 length is 16 residues. V was pared by 7 bases and J by 4 bases, with 10 bases of the junction left unmatched. Germline V gives CDR1 SQVTM, CDR2 ANQGSEA. CDR3 protein: CSAPRLGLAGADTQYF. The CDR3, as DNA: TGCAGCGCCCCGCGTTTGGGACTAGCGGGAGCAGATACGCAGTATTTT.

This chain links TRBV21-1 with TRBJ2-1; the table's D call, TRBD2, was not checked against the DNA. TRBV21-1 is described as a pseudogene. The CDR3 has 15 amino acids. The CDR3 region is CASSIASGRGNEQFF. DNA of the CDR3: TGTGCCAGCAGCATAGCTAGCGGGAGGGGGAATGAGCAGTTCTTC.

The chain is built from TRBV30 and TRBJ2-7, with D perhaps TRBD1 (5 bases). The CDR3 is made up of 11 amino acids. Trimming cost V 3 bases and J 4 bases, with 7 bases left between them. Per germline, CDR1 GTSNPN and CDR2 SVGIG (reference sequence). The CDR3 spells CAWRGLYEQYF. The CDR3 DNA follows: TGTGCCTGGAGGGGGCTTTACGAGCAGTACTTC.